What follows is one T cell receptor beta chain and its context. Its antigen is currently unknown. This sample was included in a study of shared clonotypes between healthy human individuals. The repertoire was sequenced with immunoSEQ multiplex PCR; TCRdb's copy has only in-frame clones and lacks some. The sample consists of 2 million to 3 million clones, approximately 92% of them appearing once. Study outcomes and limitations: Several donors had around 5.2% of their naive CD4 clonotypes in common.

The sequenced material came from naive CD4+ T cells sorted from blood. Regarding subset: CD45RA+ positively selected. This clonotype was sampled from a man younger than 30 in good health.

The CDR3 bases are TGTGCCAGCAGCTTACGGGACGGCAAAGACACCATATATTTT. Translation gives CASSLRDGKDTIYF. This chain uses TRBV11-2 with TRBJ1-3; TRBD1 is a possible D gene (5 bases). There are 14 residues in the CDR3. Germline V gives CDR1 SGHAT, CDR2 FQNNGV. Deletions cut 2 bases from V and 8 bases from J, with 13 bases between.